Below, 4 T cell receptor beta chains from the same sample are listed, as sequenced in a study of blood T cell repertoires in COVID-19. The method was immunoSEQ multiplex PCR; TCRdb's version includes in-frame clones alone and lacks a portion of them. The table records around 160,000 clones, 80% to 90% of them present only once. Sample: peripheral blood. These receptors were obtained from a man older than 75 with acute or convalescent COVID-19.

This chain connects TRBV3-1 (or the pseudogene TRBV3-2) to TRBJ2-2; D is undetermined. The germline V and J ends were trimmed by 0 bases and 1 base, with 9 bases remaining between them. CDR3 length: 16 residues. CDR1 is LGHDT, CDR2 YNNKEL, per germline (reference sequence). As DNA, the CDR3 is TGTGCCAGCAGCCAAGAATTACTAATGAACACCGGGGAGCTGTTTTTT. This sequence encodes CASSQELLMNTGELFF.

V is TRBV14 and J is TRBJ2-1, with 8 bases lining up with TRBD2. The CDR3 spans 21 residues. V trimming: 8 bases; J trimming: 2 bases; junction bases outside the gene matches: 26. Per germline, CDR1 SGHDN and CDR2 FVKESK. CDR3 protein: CASRAGALLAGGRYPYNEQFF. DNA of the CDR3: TGTGCCAGCCGGGCGGGGGCACTTCTCGCGGGGGGCAGGTACCCCTACAATGAGCAGTTCTTC.

This clone was seen once. The genes are TRBV6-5 and TRBJ1-6; unclear D gene. The CDR3 covers 16 residues. Per germline, CDR1 MNHEY and CDR2 SVGAGI. The germline V and J ends were trimmed by 2 bases and 7 bases, with 15 bases remaining between them. The CDR3, as DNA: TGTGCCAGCAGTTACAACCCGTTGGCCCAGAATTCACCCCTCCACTTT. It codes for CASSYNPLAQNSPLHF.

V gene TRBV5-6 combines with J gene TRBJ1-2; a weak D match, TRBD1 (6 bases). Between the trimmed V and J ends, which lost 2 bases and 0 bases, there was a span of 8 bases. In germline, CDR1 is SGHDT, CDR2 YYEEEE. This CDR3 comprises 14 residues. The CDR3 sequence is CASSFKGANYGYTF. CDR3 nucleotide sequence: TGTGCCAGCAGCTTTAAGGGGGCTAACTATGGCTACACCTTC.